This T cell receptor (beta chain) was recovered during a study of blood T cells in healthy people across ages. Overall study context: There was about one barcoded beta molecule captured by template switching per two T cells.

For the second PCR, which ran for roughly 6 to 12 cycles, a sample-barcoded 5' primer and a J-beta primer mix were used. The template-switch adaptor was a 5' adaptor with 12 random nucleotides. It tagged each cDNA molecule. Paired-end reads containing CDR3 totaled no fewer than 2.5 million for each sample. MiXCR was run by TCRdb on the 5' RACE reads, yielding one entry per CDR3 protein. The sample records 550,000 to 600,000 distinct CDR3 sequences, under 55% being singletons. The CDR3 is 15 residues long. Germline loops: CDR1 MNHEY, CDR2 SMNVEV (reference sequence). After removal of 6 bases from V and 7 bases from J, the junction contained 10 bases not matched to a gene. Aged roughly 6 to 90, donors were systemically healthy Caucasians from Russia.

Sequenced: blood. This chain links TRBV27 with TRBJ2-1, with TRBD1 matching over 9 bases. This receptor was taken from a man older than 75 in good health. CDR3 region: CASRLQGALGNEQFF. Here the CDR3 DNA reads TGTGCCAGCAGGCTACAGGGGGCTCTGGGGAATGAGCAGTTCTTC.